The clone carrying this T cell receptor beta chain was recorded once. What it binds is not known. Germline CDR1 and CDR2: SEHNR and FQNEAQ (reference sequence). Trimming took 3 bases from V and 3 from J, leaving 12 bases between them. The CDR3 length is 15 residues. This specimen comes from a study of cytomegalovirus exposure and HLA in healthy donors. General study points: Likely technical artifact: a cluster of highly shared sequence variants.

The PCR used 60 Vbeta and 13 Jbeta primers. Assay: immunoSEQ multiplex PCR; the TCRdb copy retains only in-frame clones and omits some. The profile shows 150,000 to 200,000 clones, around 80% of them singletons. This chain joins TRBV7-9 and TRBJ2-1, with a tentative D call TRBD2 (6 bases). Material for sequencing was PBMCs. The sequence was collected from a man between 18 and 35 years old in good health and CMV-seronegative. The CDR3 nucleotides are TGTGCCAGCAGCTTGGGGGTCGGGAGCTACAATGAGCAGTTCTTC. As protein: CASSLGVGSYNEQFF.